This TCR beta chain stems from a study of OX40 agonist ivuxolimab in advanced cancers. Looking at the study overall: Ivuxolimab was an agonistic, fully human IgG2 monoclonal antibody directed against OX40 (CD134), a costimulatory receptor. Of the approximately 54 dose-escalation patients, hepatocellular carcinoma was present in 19, melanoma in roughly 15, renal cell carcinoma in 9 and head and neck cancer in 9. Partial responses occurred in three dose-escalation patients, of whom one had hepatocellular carcinoma and two had cutaneous melanoma. The dose-escalation cohort was almost 85% male with a mean age of around 62 years, ranging from roughly 20 to 80. Peripheral TCRbeta sequencing aimed to test whether ivuxolimab altered TCR sequence diversity and caused clonal T-cell expansion. The paper describes the monotherapy dose-escalation part (N ≈ 52 patients) of the phase I trial of ivuxolimab. Intravenous ivuxolimab was administered to patients every 2 weeks at six dose levels: 0.01, 0.1, 0.3, 1.5, 3 and 10 mg/kg. Patients were allowed to have had prior anti-PD-1, anti-PD-L1 or anti-CTLA-4 therapy, and approximately 40% of the dose-escalation patients had been treated with checkpoint inhibitors. Summary of the overall study and its limitations: In partial responders in the 0.1-3.0 mg/kg groups, normalized peripheral clonal expansion was found to be among the lowest, especially among CD8+ T cells. Antigen specificity was not determined for the clonally expanded peripheral T cells. Clonal expansion of both CD4+ and CD8+ blood T cells was observed from baseline to week 6 at doses 0.1 to 3.0 mg/kg. Low levels of normalized T-cell clonal expansion were also seen in some patients who did not respond. On average, CD8+ T cells showed more expanded clones than CD4+ T cells after ivuxolimab.

Worth noting for this clone: The specificity of this receptor is unknown. Base qualities were left out, and no much larger clone turns up one base away.

Deletion took 3 bases off V and 0 bases off J, with a span of 8 bases between the germline ends. The CDR3 spans 14 residues, from the cysteine through the phenylalanine. Left in the record is the CDR3 DNA by itself, 42 bases read in frame from the first base. CDR1 SGHTA and CDR2 FQGTGA are derived from the germline V gene. Genomic DNA was isolated from the sorted cells so that the TCRbeta CDR3 region could be sequenced. The immunoSEQ Assay was used to sequence the TCRbeta CDR3 regions. Here the immuneACCESS table is served through TCRdb, limited to in-frame sequences with V and J called. Missing clones are a known gap in these copies; in checked studies unresolved V genes cover under half, and the rest lacks a known reason. In this sample the table shows around 100,000 clones, less than 95% of which occur a single time. The ten largest clones capture 0.54% of the sample. Patients with a history of autoimmune disease or receiving systemic immunosuppression were excluded from the trial. Peripheral blood for TCR sequencing was collected from all dose cohorts at baseline, on cycle 4 day 1, and on cycle 7 day 1. The samples were drawn from a first-in-human, open-label, multicenter phase I dose-escalation trial of ivuxolimab. Adults with locally advanced or metastatic melanoma, renal cell, hepatocellular, or head and neck squamous cell carcinoma were enrolled in the trial. Before TCR sequencing, CD4+ T cells and CD8+ T cells were sorted from peripheral blood as separate populations.

The sample in question was CD4+ or CD8+ T cells sorted from blood, obtained in a trial of the OX40 agonist ivuxolimab. This receptor chain uses TRBV7-3 and TRBJ1-1; the D gene cannot be resolved reliably. The receptor comes from an adult with an advanced solid tumor such as melanoma, head and neck, liver or kidney cancer. For the CDR3, the sequence is CASSLNNLNTEAFF. The bases are TGTGCCAGCAGCTTGAACAATTTGAACACTGAAGCTTTCTTT.